A single sample gave rise to the 30 T cell receptor beta chains below, sequenced in a study of blood T cells in healthy people across ages (dated by TCRdb to about 2015). The library came from 5' RACE. The data were produced on an Illumina HiSeq 2500. The second PCR ran for roughly 6 to 11 cycles and used a J-beta primer mix along with a sample-barcoded 5' primer. The public reads were run again by TCRdb, first through fastp at Q25 and then through MiXCR, and only productive beta chains were kept. A single entry per CDR3 protein holds the most common genes and DNA from its merged rows. The sample table records hundreds of thousands of distinct CDR3 sequences; around a quarter of these occur just once. 8% to 10% of the sample rests with the top ten. These same records also appear under a second study, on T cells of mothers and their children.

Sequencing was done on a sample of blood. These receptors were taken from a boy aged 10-17 years in good health.

This clonotype has more than one count but fewer than ten. J is TRBJ2-5 and V is TRBV11-2; 15 bases fit TRBD2. Matching the DNA end better, TRBJ2-7 makes the J call doubtful. The CDR3 consists of 20 residues. Per the germline V gene, CDR1 is SGHAT and CDR2 is FQNNGV. The DNA of the CDR3 is TGTGCCAGCAGCAGTCGATCTCCGGGACTAGCGGGAGGAAGCGCCTACGAGCAGTACTTC. Its protein is CASSSRSPGLAGGSAYEQYF.

The chain links TRBV7-2 to TRBJ2-5, with 7 bases that match TRBD1. The J call may not be correct, given that the DNA end is closer to TRBJ2-7. The CDR3 is 16 residues long. Germline-derived CDR1 and CDR2 are SGHTA and FQGNSA. The CDR3 nucleotides are TGTGCCAGCAGCTTAGGCCTGAGGGGGCTCTCCTACGAGCAGTACTTC. Translated: CASSLGLRGLSYEQYF.

There are a few counts of this clonotype. V is TRBV15 and J is TRBJ2-7; D not resolved. The V end was cut by 6 bases, the J end by 1 base, with 4 bases between. The CDR3 loop spans 11 amino acids. Germline-derived CDR1 and CDR2 are LNHNV and YYDKDF (reference sequence). The CDR3: CATRGSYEQYF. CDR3 nucleotide sequence: TGTGCCACCAGAGGGTCCTACGAGCAGTACTTC. Based on the CDR3 plus reference TRBV15 and TRBJ2-7, the full variable domain is DAMVIQNPRYQVTQFGKPVTLSCSQTLNHNVMYWYQQKSSQAPKLLFHYYDKDFNNEADTPDNFQSRRPNTSFCFLDIRSPGLGDTAMYLCATRGSYEQYFGPGTRLTVT.

The chain has TRBV3-1 and TRBJ1-4, with TRBD1 matching over 9 bases. The V gene end was trimmed by 1 base and the J gene end by 10 bases; junction bases not matched to a gene: 10. Germline CDR1 is LGHDT and CDR2 is YNNKEL (reference sequence). This CDR3 is 16 amino acids long. In DNA, the CDR3 is TGTGCCAGCAGCCAAGGGCCCGGGACAGGGATAGGAAAACTGTTTTTT. Translation: CASSQGPGTGIGKLFF.

This clonotype was counted only a few times. The rearrangement joins TRBV2 to TRBJ2-1, with D tentatively TRBD2 (5 bases). Matching the DNA end better, TRBJ2-5 makes the J call doubtful. This CDR3 region has 11 residues. The V gene's germline CDR1 is SNHLY and CDR2 FYNNEI. CDR3 DNA: TGTGCCAGCAGTGACCTCGGGGACCAGTACTTC. Amino acid sequence: CASSDLGDQYF.

The table lists this clonotype with a few counts. CDR3 coding DNA: TGTGCCAGCAGCGAGACGGGGGGGCCTCTCGAGCAGTACTTC. This sequence encodes CASSETGGPLEQYF. The chain has TRBV9 and TRBJ2-7; 8 bases line up with TRBD2. Losses at the gene ends were 3 bases for V and 6 bases for J; bases not matched to a gene: 8. This CDR3 has 14 amino acids. CDR1 SGDLS and CDR2 YYNGEE come from the germline V gene.

This chain links TRBV5-6 with TRBJ1-3; 7 bases are shared with TRBD1. The V segment lost 1 base and the J segment 4 bases; nucleotides outside the gene matches: 8. The germline gives CDR1 SGHDT, CDR2 YYEEEE. The length of the CDR3 is 16 residues. CDR3 sequence (DNA): TGTGCCAGCAGCTTGAAAGGGGGCGCGAGAGGAAACACCATATATTTT. Its protein is CASSLKGGARGNTIYF.

This clonotype has a handful of counts. The chain is built from TRBV7-2 and TRBJ1-5; 7 nucleotides align to TRBD1. Germline CDR1 and CDR2: SGHTA and FQGNSA. CDR3 length: 19 amino acids. V was pared by 2 bases and J by 0 bases, with 13 bases of the junction left unmatched. CDR3 in DNA: TGTGCCAGCAGCTTAACTCAGGAAGAGGACAGGAGTAGCAATCAGCCCCAGCATTTT. This codes for CASSLTQEEDRSSNQPQHF.

The chain recombines TRBV3-1 with TRBJ2-5; the D is unclear. The CDR3 is made up of 16 amino acids. The germline CDR1 and CDR2 sequences are LGHDT and YNNKEL (reference sequence). V shed 1 base and J shed 2 bases, with 14 bases lying between them. CDR3 DNA: TGTGCCAGCAGCCAAGGTACATCTAGGTTACAAGAGACCCAGTACTTC. Translating it yields CASSQGTSRLQETQYF.

Only a few counts were recorded for this clonotype. The rearrangement uses TRBV5-6 and TRBJ1-6; 7 bases fit TRBD1. The CDR3 totals 13 residues. Germline V lookup: CDR1 SGHDT, CDR2 YYEEEE. J was trimmed by 8 bases and V by 1 base; bases with no gene match: 0. The CDR3 DNA follows: TGTGCCAGCAGCTTGACAGGGGATTCACCCCTCCACTTT. It encodes CASSLTGDSPLHF. Using reference TRBV5-6 and TRBJ1-6 for the parts outside the CDR3, the full variable domain is DAGVTQSPTHLIKTRGQQVTLRCSPKSGHDTVSWYQQALGQGPQFIFQYYEEEERQRGNFPDRFSGHQFPNYSSELNVNALLLGDSALYLCASSLTGDSPLHFGNGTRLTVT.

This clonotype showed up just a few times. The CDR3 bases are TGTGCCAGCAGCCCCGGGCTTATCGGGGAGACCCAGTACTTC. It translates to CASSPGLIGETQYF. This sequence joins TRBV7-8 and TRBJ2-1; D is unresolved. TRBJ2-5 explains the end of the DNA better; the J call may be wrong. There are 14 residues in the CDR3. Germline lookup yields CDR1 SGHVS and CDR2 FQNEAQ.

Many counts were recorded for this clonotype. This chain uses TRBV5-5 with TRBJ2-7; D remains unclear. V lost 0 bases and J lost 1, with 8 bases in between. Germline CDR1 is SGHKS and CDR2 is YYEKEE (reference sequence). CDR3 length: 14 residues. The CDR3 protein is CASSLGSSSYEQYF. For the CDR3, the DNA is TGTGCCAGCAGCTTGGGGTCATCATCCTACGAGCAGTACTTC.

In its sample, this clonotype was seen a few times. The chain has TRBV7-9 and TRBJ1-2; 8 bases are shared with TRBD1. CDR3 length: 13 residues. Germline V gene data show CDR1 as SEHNR and CDR2 as FQNEAQ (reference sequence). J was trimmed by 10 bases and V by 5 bases; bases with no gene match: 9. CDR3 residues: CASSLPGQVPYTF. Here the CDR3 DNA reads TGTGCCAGCAGCCTACCGGGACAGGTTCCCTACACCTTC.

This clonotype was recorded many times. The rearrangement joins TRBV29-1 to TRBJ2-7; either TRBD1 or TRBD2 may fit D (6 bases each). The CDR3 is 12 residues long. The V gene's germline CDR1 is SQVTM and CDR2 ANQGSEA. Between the trimmed V and J ends, which lost 4 bases and 1 base, there was a span of 8 bases. The CDR3 sequence: CSVVGGSYEQYF. The CDR3 coding sequence is TGCAGCGTTGTAGGGGGGTCCTACGAGCAGTACTTC.

The V call is TRBV24-1, the J call TRBJ2-5; 11 bases agree with TRBD1. Matching the DNA end better, TRBJ2-1 makes the J call doubtful. Germline loops: CDR1 KGHDR, CDR2 SFDVKD. The CDR3 consists of 15 residues. CDR3 nucleotide sequence: TGTGCCACCAAATCCGGGACAGGGGGAGGACATGAGCAGTTCTTC. Translated, it gives CATKSGTGGGHEQFF.

This clonotype turned up a few times. The V and J genes are TRBV11-3 and TRBJ2-3; possibly TRBD2 for D (5 bases). The CDR3 totals 15 residues. The V gene lost 1 base and the J gene lost 1 base, with 9 bases spanning the gap. Germline CDR1 is SGHNT and CDR2 is YENEEA. In DNA, the CDR3 is TGTGCCAGCAGCTTAGGAGGGCTCCGCACAGATACGCAGTATTTT. It yields the protein CASSLGGLRTDTQYF.

The V and J genes are TRBV14 and TRBJ1-4, with a possible D match to TRBD1 (5 bases). This CDR3 is 13 amino acids long. CDR1 is SGHDN, CDR2 FVKESK, per germline. Trimming left V 4 bases short and J 6 bases short, with 9 bases between. In DNA, the CDR3 is TGTGCCAGCAGCCCCTTGGGGCATGAAAAACTGTTTTTT. Translated: CASSPLGHEKLFF.

The sample holds a few counts of this clonotype. The chain joins TRBV28 to TRBJ2-7, with D tentatively TRBD1 (6 bases). Trimming shortened V by 7 bases and J by 2 bases, and 12 bases separated the two germline ends. There are 13 residues in the CDR3. CDR1 MDHEN and CDR2 SYDVKM come from the germline V gene. CDR3 sequence: CASTLAGAYEQYF. CDR3 in DNA: TGTGCCAGCACCTTAGCAGGGGCCTACGAGCAGTACTTC.

V gene TRBV10-3 combines with J gene TRBJ2-5; a weak D match, TRBD2 (5 bases). Germline-derived CDR1 and CDR2 are ENHRY and SYGVKD. The germline V and J ends were trimmed by 0 bases and 10 bases, with 18 bases remaining between them. The CDR3 runs 15 residues. The CDR3 loop is CAISESGLLGLFQYF. CDR3 bases: TGTGCCATCAGTGAGTCAGGACTCCTGGGTTTGTTCCAGTACTTC.

This clonotype was seen a handful of times. This rearrangement joins TRBV5-1 to TRBJ2-1; D is unresolved. V was cut by 4 bases and J by 0 bases, with 11 bases left in between. Germline values: CDR1 SGHRS, CDR2 YFSETQ. The CDR3 consists of 15 residues. This CDR3 reads CASSPHPSSYNEQFF. The DNA of the CDR3 is TGCGCCAGCAGCCCTCACCCGAGCTCCTACAATGAGCAGTTCTTC.

The chain carries TRBV7-2 and TRBJ2-1; TRBD1 matches at 12 bases. The J call is uncertain, as TRBJ2-7 better fits the DNA end. Germline CDR1 is SGHTA and CDR2 is FQGNSA. The CDR3 contains 15 residues. This chain's CDR3 is CASSPRGQGAQEQYF. The CDR3 region has the DNA TGTGCCAGCAGCCCGCGGGGACAGGGGGCGCAAGAGCAGTACTTC.

This sequence joins TRBV10-2 and TRBJ2-7, with D tentatively TRBD1 (7 bases). The DNA end lines up better with TRBJ2-1; the J call may be wrong. Germline V gives CDR1 WSHSY, CDR2 SAAADI. CDR3 length: 14 amino acids. CDR3 in amino acids: CASREGALYNEQFF. The DNA of the CDR3 is TGCGCCAGCAGGGAGGGGGCCCTCTACAATGAGCAGTTCTTC.

CDR3 nucleotide sequence: TGTGCCAGCATACCGACAGGGTTGGGTGGCTACACCTTC. Translation: CASIPTGLGGYTF. The chain uses TRBV7-9 and TRBJ1-2, with 7 bases aligning to TRBD1. The CDR3 loop spans 13 amino acids. Germline lookup yields CDR1 SEHNR and CDR2 FQNEAQ (reference sequence). The ends lost 7 bases at V and 7 bases at J; junction bases unmatched: 9.

CDR3 sequence: CAGNFGTSGFNEQFF. The CDR3 DNA is TGTGCCGGCAACTTTGGGACTAGCGGGTTCAATGAGCAGTTCTTC. The chain is built from TRBV12-3 or TRBV12-4 and TRBJ2-5; 12 bases map to TRBD2. The end of the DNA aligns better with TRBJ2-1, so the J call may be wrong. The CDR3 is 15 amino acids.

This clonotype was found a few times. This CDR3 is CASRGAGDTQYF. The CDR3 coding sequence is TGTGCCAGCAGGGGCGCGGGGGATACGCAGTATTTT. This chain uses TRBV27 with TRBJ2-3; D is possibly TRBD2 (6 bases). The CDR3 sequence is 12 residues long. Germline V gene data show CDR1 as MNHEY and CDR2 as SMNVEV (reference sequence). V was trimmed by 6 bases and J by 6 bases, leaving 10 bases between them.

Only a few counts were recorded for this clonotype. The chain employs TRBV9 and TRBJ2-7, with D perhaps TRBD1 or TRBD2 (5 bases each). CDR1 is SGDLS, CDR2 YYNGEE, per germline. Trimming stripped 6 bases from V and 3 bases from J, with 16 bases between. CDR3 length: 14 amino acids. The CDR3 sequence: CASTRGPEYYEQYF. The DNA for the CDR3 is TGTGCCAGCACCCGGGGCCCGGAATACTACGAGCAGTACTTC.

In this sample, this clonotype turned up a few times. The J gene is TRBJ2-1, the V gene TRBV9, with 8 bases aligning to TRBD2. The germline gives CDR1 SGDLS, CDR2 YYNGEE. V was clipped by 3 bases and J by 0 bases; unmatched bases: 2. CDR3 size: 15 residues. This CDR3 reads CASSAREGSYNEQFF. CDR3 in DNA: TGTGCCAGCAGCGCCCGGGAGGGCTCCTACAATGAGCAGTTCTTC.

This clonotype was detected only a few times. The J gene is TRBJ1-5, the V gene TRBV5-1; D unclear. This CDR3 region has 14 residues. Per the germline V gene, CDR1 is SGHRS and CDR2 is YFSETQ. The germline V and J ends were trimmed by 1 base and 2 bases, with 7 bases remaining between them. The CDR3 DNA reads TGCGCCAGCAGCTTGACCAGTGGCAATCAGCCCCAGCATTTT. It is translated as CASSLTSGNQPQHF.

This clonotype was observed a few times. The chain combines TRBV11-1 with TRBJ2-7, with 10 bases lining up with TRBD1. CDR1 is SGHAT, CDR2 FQDESV, per germline (reference sequence). V lost 5 bases, J lost 3 bases, and 10 bases stayed unmatched. The CDR3 totals 16 residues. CDR3 nucleotides: TGTGCCAGCAGCGATCCGACAGGGGGCATTTTCTACGAGCAGTACTTC. Protein product: CASSDPTGGIFYEQYF.

The rearrangement uses TRBV5-1 and TRBJ1-4, with D perhaps TRBD1 (6 bases). Looked up from germline, CDR1 is SGHRS and CDR2 is YFSETQ. This CDR3 region has 15 residues. V lost 0 bases and J lost 8, with 14 bases in between. In nucleotides, the CDR3 is TGCGCCAGCAGCTTGGAAGGGGGGACGGAGGAAAAACTGTTTTTT. This gives the protein CASSLEGGTEEKLFF.